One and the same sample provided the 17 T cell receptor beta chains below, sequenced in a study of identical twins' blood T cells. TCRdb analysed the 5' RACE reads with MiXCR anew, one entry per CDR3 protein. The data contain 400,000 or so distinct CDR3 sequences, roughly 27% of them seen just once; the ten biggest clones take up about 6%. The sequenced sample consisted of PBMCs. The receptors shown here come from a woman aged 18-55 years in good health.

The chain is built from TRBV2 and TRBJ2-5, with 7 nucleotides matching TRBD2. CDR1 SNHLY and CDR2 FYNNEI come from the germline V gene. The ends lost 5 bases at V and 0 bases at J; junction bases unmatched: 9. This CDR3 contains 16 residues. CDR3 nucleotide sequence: TGTGCCAGCAGTCCGGGACCGCGGGAGTACCAAGAGACCCAGTACTTC. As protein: CASSPGPREYQETQYF.

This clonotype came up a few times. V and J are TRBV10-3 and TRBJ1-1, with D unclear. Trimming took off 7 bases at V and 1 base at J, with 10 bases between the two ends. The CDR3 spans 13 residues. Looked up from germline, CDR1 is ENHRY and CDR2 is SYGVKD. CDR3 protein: CAITDQPNTEAFF. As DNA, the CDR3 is TGTGCCATCACGGACCAACCGAACACTGAAGCTTTCTTT.

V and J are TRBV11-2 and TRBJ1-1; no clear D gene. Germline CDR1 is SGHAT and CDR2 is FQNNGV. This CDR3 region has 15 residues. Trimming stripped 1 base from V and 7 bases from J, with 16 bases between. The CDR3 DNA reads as TGTGCCAGCAGCTTAGCCGGCCAGGCAGGCTTTGAAGCTTTCTTT. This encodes CASSLAGQAGFEAFF.

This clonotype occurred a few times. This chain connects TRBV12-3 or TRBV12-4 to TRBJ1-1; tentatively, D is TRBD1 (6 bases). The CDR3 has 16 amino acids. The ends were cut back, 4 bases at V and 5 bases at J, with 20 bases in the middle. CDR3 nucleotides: TGTGCCAGCAGTTCTCATTTCGGCGGGGGCCGTACTGAAGCTTTCTTT. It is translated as CASSSHFGGGRTEAFF.

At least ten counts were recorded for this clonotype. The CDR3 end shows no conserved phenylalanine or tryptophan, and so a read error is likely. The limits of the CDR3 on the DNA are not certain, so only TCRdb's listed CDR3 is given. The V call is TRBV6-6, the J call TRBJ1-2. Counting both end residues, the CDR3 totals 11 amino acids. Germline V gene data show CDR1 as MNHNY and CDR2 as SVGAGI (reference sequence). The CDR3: CASSNVRCSGR.

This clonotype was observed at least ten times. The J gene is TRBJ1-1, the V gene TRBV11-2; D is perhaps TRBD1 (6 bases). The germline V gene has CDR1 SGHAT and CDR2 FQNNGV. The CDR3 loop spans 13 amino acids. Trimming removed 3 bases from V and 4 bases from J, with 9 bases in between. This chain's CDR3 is CASSLGTSTEAFF. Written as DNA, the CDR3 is TGTGCCAGCAGCTTGGGGACAAGCACTGAAGCTTTCTTT.

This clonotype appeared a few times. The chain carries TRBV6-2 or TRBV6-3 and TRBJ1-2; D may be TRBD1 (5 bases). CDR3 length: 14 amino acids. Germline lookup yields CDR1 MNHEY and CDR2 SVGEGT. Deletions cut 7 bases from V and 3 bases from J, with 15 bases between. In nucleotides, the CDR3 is TGTGCCAGCAATACCGACAGTCCCTACTATGGCTACACCTTC. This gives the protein CASNTDSPYYGYTF.

The CDR3 reads CASSPTNDQDSGYGYTF. CDR3 sequence (DNA): TGTGCCAGCAGTCCGACGAACGACCAAGACTCCGGCTATGGCTACACCTTC. The V gene is TRBV11-2, the J gene TRBJ1-2; D remains ambiguous. CDR3 length: 17 amino acids. The V gene lost 6 bases and the J gene lost 4 bases, with 24 bases spanning the gap. Germline V CDR1 and CDR2: SGHAT, FQNNGV.

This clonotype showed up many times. CDR3 region: CASSPLTGAENGYTF. The DNA for the CDR3 is TGTGCCAGCAGCCCCCTGACAGGGGCAGAAAATGGCTACACCTTC. V is TRBV3-1 and J is TRBJ1-2, with 8 positions matching TRBD1. This CDR3 comprises 15 residues. V trimming: 4 bases; J trimming: 6 bases; junction bases outside the gene matches: 10. CDR1 is LGHDT and CDR2 is YNNKEL in the germline V gene (reference sequence).

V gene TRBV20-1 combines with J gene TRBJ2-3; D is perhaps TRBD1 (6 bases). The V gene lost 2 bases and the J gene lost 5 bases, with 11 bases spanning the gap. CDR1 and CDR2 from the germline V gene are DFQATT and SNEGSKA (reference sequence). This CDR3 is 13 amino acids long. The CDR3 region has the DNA TGCAGTGCTAGACTAACAGGGAGAGATACGCAGTATTTT. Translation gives CSARLTGRDTQYF.

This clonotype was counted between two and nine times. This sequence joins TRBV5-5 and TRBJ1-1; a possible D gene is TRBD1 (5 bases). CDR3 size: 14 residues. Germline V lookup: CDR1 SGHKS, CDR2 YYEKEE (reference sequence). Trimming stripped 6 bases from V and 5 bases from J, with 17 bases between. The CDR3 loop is CASNLRQPPTEAFF. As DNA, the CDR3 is TGTGCCAGCAACCTAAGACAGCCACCAACTGAAGCTTTCTTT.

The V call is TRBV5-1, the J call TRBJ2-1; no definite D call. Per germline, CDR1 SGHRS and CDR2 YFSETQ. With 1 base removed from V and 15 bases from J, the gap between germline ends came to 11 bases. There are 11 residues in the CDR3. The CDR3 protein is CASSLLDIWFF. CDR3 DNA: TGCGCCAGCAGCTTGCTTGATATATGGTTCTTC.

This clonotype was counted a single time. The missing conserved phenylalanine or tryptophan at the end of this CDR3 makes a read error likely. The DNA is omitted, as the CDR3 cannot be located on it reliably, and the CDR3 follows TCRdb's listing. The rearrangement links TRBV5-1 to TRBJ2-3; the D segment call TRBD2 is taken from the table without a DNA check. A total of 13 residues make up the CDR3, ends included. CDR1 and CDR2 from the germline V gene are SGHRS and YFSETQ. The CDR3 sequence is CASSPRLAAAQYV.

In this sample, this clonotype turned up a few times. Here the CDR3 reads CASTSTGQNTEAFF. Here the CDR3 DNA reads TGTGCCAGTACCTCGACAGGCCAGAACACTGAAGCTTTCTTT. The chain recombines TRBV19 with TRBJ1-1; tentative D call: TRBD1 (6 bases). The CDR3 loop spans 14 amino acids. The V gene's germline CDR1 is LNHDA and CDR2 SQIVND (reference sequence). The V gene lost 7 bases and the J gene lost 1 base, with 13 bases spanning the gap. Full variable domain (missing parts from reference TRBV19 and TRBJ1-1): DGGITQSPKYLFRKEGQNVTLSCEQNLNHDAMYWYRQDPGQGLRLIYYSQIVNDFQKGDIAEGYSVSREKKESFPLTVTSAQKNPTAFYLCASTSTGQNTEAFFGQGTRLTVV.

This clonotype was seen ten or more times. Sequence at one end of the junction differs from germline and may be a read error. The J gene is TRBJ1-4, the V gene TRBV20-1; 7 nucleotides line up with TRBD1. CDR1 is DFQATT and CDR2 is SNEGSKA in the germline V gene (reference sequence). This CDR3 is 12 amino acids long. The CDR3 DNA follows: TGCAGTGCTAGATTAAATTTAGACAGGGAGGTTTTT. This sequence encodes CSARLNLDREVF.

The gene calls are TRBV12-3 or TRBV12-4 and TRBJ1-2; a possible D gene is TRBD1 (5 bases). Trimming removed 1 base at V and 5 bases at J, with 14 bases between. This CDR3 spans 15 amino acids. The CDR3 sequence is CASSLGDSSSYGYTF. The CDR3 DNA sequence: TGTGCCAGCAGTTTAGGAGACAGCTCCTCATATGGCTACACCTTC.

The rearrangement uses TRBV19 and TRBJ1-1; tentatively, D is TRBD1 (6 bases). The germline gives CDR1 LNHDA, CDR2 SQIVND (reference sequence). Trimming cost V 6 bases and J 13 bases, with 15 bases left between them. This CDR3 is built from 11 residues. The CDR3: CASSLTGKGFF. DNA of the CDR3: TGTGCCAGTAGCCTCACAGGGAAGGGTTTCTTT.